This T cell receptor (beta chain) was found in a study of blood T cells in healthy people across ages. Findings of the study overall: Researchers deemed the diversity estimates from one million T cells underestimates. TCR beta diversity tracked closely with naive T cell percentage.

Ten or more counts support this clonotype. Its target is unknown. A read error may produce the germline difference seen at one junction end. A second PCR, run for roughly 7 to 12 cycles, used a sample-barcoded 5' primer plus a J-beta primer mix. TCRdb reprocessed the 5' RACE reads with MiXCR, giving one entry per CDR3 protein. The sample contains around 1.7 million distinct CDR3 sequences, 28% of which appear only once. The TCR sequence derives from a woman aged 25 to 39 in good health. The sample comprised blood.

CDR3 sequence: CASSQGGQGRLAGVSHEQYF. The CDR3, as DNA: TGCGCCAGCAGCCAAGGTGGACAGGGAAGACTAGCGGGAGTCTCCCACGAGCAGTACTTC. This chain connects TRBV4-3 to TRBJ2-7; 12 bases line up with TRBD2. CDR1 is LGHNA and CDR2 is YSLEER in the germline V gene. The CDR3 length is 20 residues.